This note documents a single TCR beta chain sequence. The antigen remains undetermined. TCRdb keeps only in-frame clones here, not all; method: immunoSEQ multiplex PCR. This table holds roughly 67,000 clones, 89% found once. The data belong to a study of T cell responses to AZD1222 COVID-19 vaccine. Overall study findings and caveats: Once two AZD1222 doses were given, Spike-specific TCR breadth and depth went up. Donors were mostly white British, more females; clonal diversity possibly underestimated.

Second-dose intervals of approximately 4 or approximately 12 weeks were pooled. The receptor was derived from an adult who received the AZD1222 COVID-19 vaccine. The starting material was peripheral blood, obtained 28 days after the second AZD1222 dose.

The CDR3 DNA reads TGTGCCAGCAGCCTGGGACTCGCGTGGCACGAGCAGTACTTC. Protein sequence: CASSLGLAWHEQYF. This rearrangement joins TRBV3-1 (or the pseudogene TRBV3-2) to TRBJ2-7; the D gene is possibly TRBD2 (6 bases). Germline lookup yields CDR1 LGHDT and CDR2 YNNKEL (reference sequence). The CDR3 totals 14 residues. The germline V and J ends were trimmed by 4 bases and 5 bases, with 15 bases remaining between them.